This TCR beta chain emerged from a study of shared clonotypes between healthy human individuals. Per the original data handling: Junction-only sequences without quality scores came from ImmunoSEQ, so filtering differed. Some clones are missing from TCRdb's copy, which holds only in-frame ones; the method was immunoSEQ multiplex PCR. The V and J calls and the clone size are those of that table, but D and trimming were determined from the DNA. The sample has around 2,000,000 clones; under 95% are singletons. This clone was picked up a small number of times. As yet, its antigen is unknown. Other DNA sequences in the same sample also yield this CDR3. CD45RO-negative, CCR7-positively selected cells formed the naive CD8 fraction, excluding terminally differentiated effector memory CD45RA+ cells. Study results and caveats: Rarefaction showed that sequencing of sorted subsets was incomplete (despite large depth).

This CDR3 contains 13 residues. Looked up from germline, CDR1 is MNHEY and CDR2 is SMNVEV (reference sequence). V was clipped by 6 bases and J by 2 bases, with 10 bases between them. The sample comprised naive CD8+ T cells from PBMCs. The rearrangement links TRBV27 to TRBJ1-1, with D uncertain. This clonotype was obtained from a man between 18 and 35 years old in good health. Some clones in this sample may be carry-over from other donors' samples. The CDR3 nucleotides read TGTGCCAGCAGCAGCGGACCCAACACTGAAGCTTTCTTT. It encodes CASSSGPNTEAFF.